The sequence of this T cell receptor beta chain was determined in a study of blood T cell repertoires in COVID-19. This table comes from immunoSEQ multiplex PCR, and its TCRdb copy is limited to in-frame clones, with some not included. The data hold 380,000 or so clones, with 70% to 90% observed a single time. The CDR3 is 13 amino acids. Germline CDR1 and CDR2: MDHEN and SYDVKM. The V end was cut by 7 bases, the J end by 3 bases, with 13 bases between. The chain combines TRBV28 with TRBJ2-7, with D possibly matching TRBD1 (6 bases). The source material was peripheral blood. The receptor was isolated from a man in his forties with acute or convalescent COVID-19. In nucleotides, the CDR3 is TGTGCCAGCACCGTCAGGGGTGTCTACGAGCAGTACTTC. Protein product: CASTVRGVYEQYF. The full variable domain, its missing parts supplied by reference TRBV28 and TRBJ2-7, is DVKVTQSSRYLVKRTGEKVFLECVQDMDHENMFWYRQDPGLGLRLIYFSYDVKMKEKGDIPEGYSVSREKKERFSLILESASTNQTSMYLCASTVRGVYEQYFGPGTRLTVT.